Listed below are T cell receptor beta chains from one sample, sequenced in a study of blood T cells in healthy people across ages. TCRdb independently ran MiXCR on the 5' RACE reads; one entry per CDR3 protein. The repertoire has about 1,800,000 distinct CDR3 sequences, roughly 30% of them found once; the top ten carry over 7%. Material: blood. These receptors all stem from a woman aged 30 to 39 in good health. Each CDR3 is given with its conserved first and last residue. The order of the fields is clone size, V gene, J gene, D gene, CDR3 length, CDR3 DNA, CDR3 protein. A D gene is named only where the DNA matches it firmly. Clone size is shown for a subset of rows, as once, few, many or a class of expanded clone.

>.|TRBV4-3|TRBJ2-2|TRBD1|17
TGCGCCAGCAGCCACTCCGGGACAGGGGGGACCACCGGGGAGCTGTTTTTT
CASSHSGTGGTTGELFF
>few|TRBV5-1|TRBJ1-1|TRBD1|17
TGCGCCAGCAGCTTGACCGGGACAGCCAGAATGAACACTGAAGCTTTCTTT
CASSLTGTARMNTEAFF
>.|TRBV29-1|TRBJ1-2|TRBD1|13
TGCAGCGTTAACGACAGGGGAAGCTATGGCTACACCTTC
CSVNDRGSYGYTF
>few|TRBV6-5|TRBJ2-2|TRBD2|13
TGTGCCAGCCAGGCGGGAGGGTCCGGGGAGCTGTTTTTT
CASQAGGSGELFF
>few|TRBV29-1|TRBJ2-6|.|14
TGCAGCGTTGCGGTGCTCTCTGGGGCCAACGTCCTGACTTTC
CSVAVLSGANVLTF
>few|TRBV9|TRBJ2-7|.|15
TGTGCCAGCAGCGTAAATATGGAGCGGCCCTACGAGCAGTACTTC
CASSVNMERPYEQYF
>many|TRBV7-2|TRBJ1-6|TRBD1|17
TGTGCCAGCAGCACCAGACAGGGGAGCTCCTATAATTCACCCCTCCACTTT
CASSTRQGSSYNSPLHF
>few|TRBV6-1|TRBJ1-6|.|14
TGTGCCGCCAGCCCTTCCAGGGCGAATTCACCCCTCCACTTT
CAASPSRANSPLHF
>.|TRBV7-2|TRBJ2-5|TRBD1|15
TGTGCCAGCAGCTTCCAGGACAGGGGGCCGGAGACCCAGTACTTC
CASSFQDRGPETQYF
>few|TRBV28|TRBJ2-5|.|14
TGTGCCAGCAGCTATTCGGGACATCCTGGGACCCAGTACTTC
CASSYSGHPGTQYF
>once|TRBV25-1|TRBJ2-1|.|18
TGTGCCAGCATAGAGTGGTCCCCCGACGCCTCCGATTACAATGAGCAGTTCTTC
CASIEWSPDASDYNEQFF
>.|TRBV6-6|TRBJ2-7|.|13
TGTGCCAGCAGGGGGACGGATCCCTACGAGCAGTACTTC
CASRGTDPYEQYF
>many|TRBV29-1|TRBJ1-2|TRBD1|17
TGCAGCGTTGAAGGCGGAGTTTGGACAGGGGAAAACTATGGCTACACCTTC
CSVEGGVWTGENYGYTF
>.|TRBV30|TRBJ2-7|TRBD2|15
TGTGCCTGGAGCGGCGGACTAGCGGGCCGCTACGAGCAGTACTTC
CAWSGGLAGRYEQYF
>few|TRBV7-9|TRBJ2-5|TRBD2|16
TGTGCCAGCAGCCCCGGGGTTAGCGGGAGTCGAGAGACCCAGTACTTC
CASSPGVSGSRETQYF
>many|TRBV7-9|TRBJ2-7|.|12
TGTGCCATCGGGGAAGGGTCCTACGAGCAGTACTTC
CAIGEGSYEQYF
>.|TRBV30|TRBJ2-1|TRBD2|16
TGTGCCTGGAGCCCACTAGCGGGAAGCTCCTACAATGAGCAGTTCTTC
CAWSPLAGSSYNEQFF
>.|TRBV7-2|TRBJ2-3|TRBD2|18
TGTGCCAGCAGCCCTCGGTGGCGGGAGGGGAGGGGCACAGATACGCAGTATTTT
CASSPRWREGRGTDTQYF
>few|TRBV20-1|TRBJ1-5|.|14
TGCAGTGCTAGCAGGGGCAGGGTAAACCAGCCCCAGCATTTT
CSASRGRVNQPQHF
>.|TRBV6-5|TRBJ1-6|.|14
TGTGCCAGCAGTTACGGGACTTCTAATTCACCCCTCCACTTT
CASSYGTSNSPLHF
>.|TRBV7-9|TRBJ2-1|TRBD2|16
TGTGCCAGCAGCTTAGCCCTTGTGCGGGAGAGAGGTGAGCAGTTCTTC
CASSLALVRERGEQFF
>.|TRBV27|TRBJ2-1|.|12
TGTGCCAGTAAAAGATCCTACAATGAGCAGTTCTTC
CASKRSYNEQFF
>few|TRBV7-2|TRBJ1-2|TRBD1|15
TGTGCCAGCAGCTCTCTCCAGGGGGGTGGATATGGCTACACCTTC
CASSSLQGGGYGYTF
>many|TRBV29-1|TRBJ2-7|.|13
TGCAGCGTCTCGGCTAGCGTGAACTACGAGCAGTACTTC
CSVSASVNYEQYF
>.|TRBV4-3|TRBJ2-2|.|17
TGCGCCAGCAGCCAAGATGAGTCGGCAGCGGCAAGGGGGAAGCTGTTTTTT
CASSQDESAAARGKLFF
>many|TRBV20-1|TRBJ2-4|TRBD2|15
TGCAGTGCTAGAGTATCGCCTAGCGGGGCGAACATTCAGTACTTC
CSARVSPSGANIQYF
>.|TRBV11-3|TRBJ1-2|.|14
TGTGCCAGCAGTCCCTTGGCGGGAACGTCGAGCTACACCTTC
CASSPLAGTSSYTF
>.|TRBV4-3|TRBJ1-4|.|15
TGCGCCAGCAGCCAAGATAGGCAGGGAGGTGAAAAACTGTTTTTT
CASSQDRQGGEKLFF
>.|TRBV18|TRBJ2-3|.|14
TGTGCCAGCTCACCACCGTCGGGAAATAATACGCAGTATTTT
CASSPPSGNNTQYF
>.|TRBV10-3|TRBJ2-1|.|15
TGTGCCATCAGTGATAGCGGAAGCTCCTACAATGAGCAGTTCTTC
CAISDSGSSYNEQFF